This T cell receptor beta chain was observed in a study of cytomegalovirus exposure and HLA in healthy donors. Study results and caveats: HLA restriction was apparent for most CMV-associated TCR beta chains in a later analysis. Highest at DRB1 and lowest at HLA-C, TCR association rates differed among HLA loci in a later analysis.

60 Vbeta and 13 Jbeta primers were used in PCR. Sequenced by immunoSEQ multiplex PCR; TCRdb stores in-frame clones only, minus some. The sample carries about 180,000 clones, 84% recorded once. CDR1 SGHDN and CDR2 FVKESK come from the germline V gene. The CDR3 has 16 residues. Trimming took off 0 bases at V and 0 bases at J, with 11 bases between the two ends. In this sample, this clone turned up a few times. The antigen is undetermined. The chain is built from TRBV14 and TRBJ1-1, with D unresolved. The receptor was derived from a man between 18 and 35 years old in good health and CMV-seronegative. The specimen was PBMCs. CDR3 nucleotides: TGTGCCAGCAGCCAAGAACCCTGGAGGATGAACACTGAAGCTTTCTTT. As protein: CASSQEPWRMNTEAFF.